Sequencing of this T cell receptor beta chain was carried out in a study of shared clonotypes between healthy human individuals. Trimming took 4 bases from V and 0 from J, leaving 6 bases between them. The CDR3 sequence is 13 residues long. In germline, CDR1 is WSHSY, CDR2 SAAADI. Genomic DNA from each subset was divided evenly over several immunoSEQ plates. Assay used: immunoSEQ multiplex PCR; TCRdb lists only in-frame clones, some missing. The sample has 2 million to 2.5 million clones, more than 90% seen once. The rearrangement links TRBV10-2 to TRBJ1-1; no firm D call. The sequencing sample was made of naive CD4+ T cells sorted from blood. Described subset: CD45RA+ positively selected. The origin of this receptor is a man aged 18 to 29 in good health. For the CDR3, the DNA is TGCGCCAGCAGTGGCAGTCTGAACACTGAAGCTTTCTTT. This translates into CASSGSLNTEAFF.